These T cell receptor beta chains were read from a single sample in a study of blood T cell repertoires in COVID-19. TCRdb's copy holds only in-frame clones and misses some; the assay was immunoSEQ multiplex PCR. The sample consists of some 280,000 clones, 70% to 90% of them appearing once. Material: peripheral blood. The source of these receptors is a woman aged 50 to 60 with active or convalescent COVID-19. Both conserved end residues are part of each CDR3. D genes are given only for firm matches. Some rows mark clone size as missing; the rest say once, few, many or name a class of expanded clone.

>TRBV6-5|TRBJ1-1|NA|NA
CASKRGHLNTEAFF
TGTGCCAGCAAAAGAGGGCATTTGAACACTGAAGCTTTCTTT
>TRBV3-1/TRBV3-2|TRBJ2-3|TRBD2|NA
CASSLLAGTSTDTQYF
TGTGCCAGCAGCCTTTTAGCGGGAACTAGCACAGATACGCAGTATTTT
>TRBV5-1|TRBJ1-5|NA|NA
CASSLDGPGRGRPQHF
TGCGCCAGCAGCTTGGATGGGCCAGGGCGGGGTAGGCCCCAGCATTTT
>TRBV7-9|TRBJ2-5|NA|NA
CASSLAVPTQETQYF
TGTGCCAGCAGCTTAGCGGTCCCGACTCAAGAGACCCAGTACTTC
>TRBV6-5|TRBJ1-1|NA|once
CAINREGRTEAFF
TGTGCCATAAACAGGGAGGGGAGGACTGAAGCTTTCTTT
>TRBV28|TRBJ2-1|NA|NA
CASSFGSNEQFF
TGTGCCAGCAGTTTCGGTTCGAATGAGCAGTTCTTC
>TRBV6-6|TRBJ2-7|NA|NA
CASSRGTTYEQYF
TGTGCCAGCAGCCGAGGGACAACCTACGAGCAGTACTTC
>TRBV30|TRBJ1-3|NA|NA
CAWSVGGITNSGNTIYF
TGTGCCTGGAGTGTGGGAGGGATTACCAACTCTGGAAACACCATATATTTT
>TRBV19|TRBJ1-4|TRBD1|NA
CASSQGGSNEKLFF
TGTGCCAGTAGCCAGGGGGGTTCTAATGAAAAACTGTTTTTT
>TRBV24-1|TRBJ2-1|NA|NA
CATSAERAGNEQFF
TGTGCCACCAGCGCAGAGAGGGCAGGTAATGAGCAGTTCTTC
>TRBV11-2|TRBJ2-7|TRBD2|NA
CASSLASGPLYEQYF
TGTGCCAGCAGCTTAGCTAGCGGTCCTCTCTACGAGCAGTACTTC
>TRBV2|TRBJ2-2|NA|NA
CASRRRFRTTNTGELFF
TGTGCCAGCAGGCGGCGGTTTCGGACTACGAACACCGGGGAGCTGTTTTTT
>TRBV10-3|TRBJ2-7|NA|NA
CAISEWGGRYEQYF
TGTGCCATCAGTGAGTGGGGGGGCCGGTACGAGCAGTACTTC
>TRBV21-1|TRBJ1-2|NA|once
CASSTKWGGSDRDEGYTF
TGTGCCAGCAGCACAAAATGGGGTGGGTCCGACAGGGACGAGGGCTACACCTTC
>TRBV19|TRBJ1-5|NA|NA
CASNPTPSFNQPQHF
TGTGCCAGTAATCCCACACCTAGCTTTAATCAGCCCCAGCATTTT
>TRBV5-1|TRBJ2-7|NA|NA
CASSLESGQHYEQYF
TGCGCCAGCAGCTTGGAGTCAGGACAACATTACGAGCAGTACTTC
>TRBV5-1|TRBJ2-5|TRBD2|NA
CASSLTGLAGSETQYF
TGCGCCAGCAGCTTGACCGGACTAGCGGGATCAGAGACCCAGTACTTC
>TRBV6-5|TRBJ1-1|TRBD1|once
CASRPHDRENTEAFF
TGTGCCAGCAGGCCCCACGACAGGGAGAACACTGAAGCTTTCTTT
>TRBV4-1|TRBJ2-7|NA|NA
CASSQVPAEAYEQYF
TGCGCCAGCAGCCAAGTCCCAGCGGAAGCCTACGAGCAGTACTTC
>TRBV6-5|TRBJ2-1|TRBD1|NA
CASSPRDRTSNEQFF
TGTGCCAGCAGCCCCCGGGACAGAACTAGTAATGAGCAGTTCTTC
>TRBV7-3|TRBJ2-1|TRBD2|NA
CASSLASGRSYNEQFF
TGTGCCAGCAGCTTAGCCAGCGGGAGGTCCTACAATGAGCAGTTCTTC
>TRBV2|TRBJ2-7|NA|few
CASSEGAGTEQYF
TGTGCCAGCAGTGAAGGGGCAGGAACCGAGCAGTACTTC
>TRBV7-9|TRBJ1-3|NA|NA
CASSPLGTESGNTIYF
TGTGCCAGCAGCCCCCTGGGCACAGAATCTGGAAACACCATATATTTT
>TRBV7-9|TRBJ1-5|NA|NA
CASSLASGNQPQHF
TGTGCCAGCAGCTTAGCGAGTGGCAATCAGCCCCAGCATTTT
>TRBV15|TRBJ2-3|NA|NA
CATSRDFGLTTDTQYF
TGTGCCACCAGCAGAGATTTTGGACTAACCACAGATACGCAGTATTTT
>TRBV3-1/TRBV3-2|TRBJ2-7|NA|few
CASSQRQALPYEQYF
TGTGCCAGCAGCCAGAGACAGGCCTTGCCCTACGAGCAGTACTTC
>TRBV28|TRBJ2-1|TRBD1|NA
CASSPYGTGSEQFF
TGTGCCAGCAGTCCATACGGGACAGGGAGCGAGCAGTTCTTC
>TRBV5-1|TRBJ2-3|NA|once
CASSEDSPGTDTQYF
TGCGCCAGCAGCGAGGACTCTCCAGGCACAGATACGCAGTATTTT
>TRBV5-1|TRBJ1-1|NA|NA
CASSLASTNTEAFF
TGCGCCAGCAGCTTGGCGTCAACTAACACTGAAGCTTTCTTT
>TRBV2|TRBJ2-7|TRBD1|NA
CASSGDRGPDEQYF
TGTGCCAGCAGTGGGGACAGGGGGCCAGACGAGCAGTACTTC
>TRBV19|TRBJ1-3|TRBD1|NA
CASSISGTVNSGNTIYF
TGTGCCAGTAGTATCTCCGGGACAGTGAACTCTGGAAACACCATATATTTT
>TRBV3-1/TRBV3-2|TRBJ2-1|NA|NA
CASSQEDSGSLNNEQFF
TGTGCCAGCAGCCAAGAAGACTCCGGGAGCTTGAACAATGAGCAGTTCTTC